What follows are 30 T cell receptor beta chains derived from one specimen sequenced in a study of blood T cells in healthy people across ages. A second PCR of about 7 to 11 cycles used a sample-barcoded 5' primer and a J-beta primer mix. TCRdb redid the calling of the 5' RACE reads with MiXCR, one entry per CDR3 protein. The sample records around 1.1 million distinct CDR3 sequences, around two fifths being singletons. The sample consisted of blood. The receptor set was obtained from a man in his late teens or twenties in good health.

The chain is built from TRBV5-1 and TRBJ2-3, with no clear D. This CDR3 is 14 amino acids long. Germline CDR1 is SGHRS and CDR2 is YFSETQ. Trimming removed 4 bases from V and 5 bases from J, with 14 bases in between. In nucleotides, the CDR3 is TGCGCCAGCAGCGAGCCCACGATAATAGATACGCAGTATTTT. This codes for CASSEPTIIDTQYF.

This clonotype was found a few times. This CDR3 reads CASSSRDRTYEQYF. The CDR3 DNA follows: TGTGCCAGCAGTTCCCGGGACAGGACCTACGAGCAGTACTTC. This chain connects TRBV6-6 to TRBJ2-7; TRBD1 aligns across 8 bases. The CDR3 has 14 residues. The ends lost 4 bases at V and 2 bases at J; junction bases unmatched: 4. Per germline, CDR1 MNHNY and CDR2 SVGAGI (reference sequence).

The rearrangement joins TRBV6-5 to TRBJ2-1; a possible D gene is TRBD2 (7 bases). Germline assignment: CDR1 MNHEY and CDR2 SVGAGI. CDR3 length equals 13 residues. V was pared by 6 bases and J by 7 bases, with 13 bases between. CDR3 in amino acids: CASRWGGRNEQFF. CDR3 bases: TGTGCCAGCAGGTGGGGGGGCCGTAATGAGCAGTTCTTC.

The rearrangement joins TRBV3-1 to TRBJ2-7, with D perhaps TRBD2 (5 bases). The CDR3 is 14 residues long. CDR1 is LGHDT, CDR2 YNNKEL, per germline (reference sequence). Trimming shortened V by 0 bases and J by 3 bases, and 9 bases separated the two germline ends. This CDR3 reads CASSQEGSGYEQYF. For the CDR3, the DNA is TGTGCCAGCAGCCAAGAGGGGAGTGGCTACGAGCAGTACTTC.

The chain joins TRBV4-2 to TRBJ2-1; perhaps TRBD2 as D (6 bases). The ends were cut back, 0 bases at V and 4 bases at J, with 13 bases in the middle. Germline lookup yields CDR1 LGHNA and CDR2 YNFKEQ. CDR3 length: 16 residues. The CDR3 spells CASSQDKTGVYNEQFF. The CDR3, as DNA: TGTGCCAGCAGCCAAGATAAGACGGGAGTGTACAATGAGCAGTTCTTC.

The rearrangement links TRBV6-1 to TRBJ2-4; tentatively, D is TRBD1 or TRBD2 (5 bases each). Matching the DNA end better, TRBJ2-7 makes the J call doubtful. The germline V gene has CDR1 MNHNS and CDR2 SASEGT. CDR3 length: 17 residues. The CDR3 region is CASSPTSRRGWVYEQYF. Here the CDR3 DNA reads TGTGCCAGCAGTCCCACTTCTCGACGGGGCTGGGTTTACGAGCAGTACTTC.

The V gene is TRBV6-2 or TRBV6-3, the J gene TRBJ2-1; D gene uncertain. Trimming took 0 bases from V and 8 from J, leaving 17 bases between them. The CDR3 is made up of 16 amino acids. Germline V gene lookup returns CDR1 MNHEY and CDR2 SVGEGT. In DNA form, the CDR3 reads TGTGCCAGCAGTTACTCGGTTAGCCTCTCTTCGGATGAGCAGTTCTTC. It yields the protein CASSYSVSLSSDEQFF.

This chain uses TRBV13 with TRBJ2-7, with 8 bases lining up with TRBD2. V lost 6 bases and J lost 4; bases outside the gene matches: 8. This CDR3 region has 14 residues. Germline loops: CDR1 PRHDT, CDR2 FYEKMQ (reference sequence). The DNA for the CDR3 is TGTGCCAGCAGGTATAGCGGGGCGTTGTACGAGCAGTACTTC. This codes for CASRYSGALYEQYF.

This clonotype was seen only a few times. The rearrangement links TRBV12-3 or TRBV12-4 to TRBJ1-6, with TRBD1 matching 9 bases. The CDR3 consists of 17 residues. V dropped 7 bases and J dropped 3; count of bases not matched to a gene: 10. The CDR3 loop is CASNPGQGVNYNSPLHF. The CDR3 DNA sequence: TGTGCCAGCAACCCGGGACAGGGCGTAAACTATAATTCACCCCTCCACTTT.

This sequence joins TRBV20-1 and TRBJ2-7; D remains unclear. The length of the CDR3 is 10 residues. Trimming shortened V by 2 bases and J by 7 bases, and 6 bases separated the two germline ends. The germline CDR1 and CDR2 sequences are DFQATT and SNEGSKA (reference sequence). The CDR3 protein is CSARRNEQYF. Here the CDR3 DNA reads TGCAGTGCTAGAAGGAATGAGCAGTACTTC.

The chain has TRBV2 and TRBJ2-1, with D possibly being TRBD1 or TRBD2 (5 bases each). This CDR3 is built from 15 residues. Germline lookup yields CDR1 SNHLY and CDR2 FYNNEI. Trimming took 10 bases from V and 0 from J, leaving 16 bases between them. CDR3 region: CAINPGASSYNEQFF. CDR3 nucleotide sequence: TGTGCCATCAATCCCGGGGCCAGCTCCTACAATGAGCAGTTCTTC.

As to this clonotype: A junction end diverges from the germline sequence, so it may reflect a read error. V usage is TRBV20-1 and J usage is TRBJ1-2, with 7 bases that match TRBD1. Germline V CDR1 and CDR2: DFQATT, SNEGSKA (reference sequence). CDR3 length: 12 amino acids. The CDR3 bases are TGCGGTGCTCGACAGGGTACCTATGGCTACACCTTC. Translation gives CGARQGTYGYTF.

This sequence joins TRBV20-1 and TRBJ1-4; no clear D. This CDR3 contains 14 residues. Per germline, CDR1 DFQATT and CDR2 SNEGSKA (reference sequence). V was pared by 3 bases and J by 0 bases, with 8 bases between. The CDR3, as DNA: TGCAGTGCTAGGCTAACCGCAACTAATGAAAAACTGTTTTTT. Protein sequence: CSARLTATNEKLFF.

This clonotype was observed a few times. The gene calls are TRBV2 and TRBJ2-2, with D perhaps TRBD1 (6 bases). This CDR3 spans 15 amino acids. Looked up from germline, CDR1 is SNHLY and CDR2 is FYNNEI. V gave up 6 bases and J gave up 5 bases, with 16 bases separating them. CDR3 DNA: TGTGCCAGCAGGCCCCAACAGGGCCGGACCGGGGAGCTGTTTTTT. The encoded protein is CASRPQQGRTGELFF.

This clonotype was observed many times. The CDR3 spells CASSSSGQGTLQYF. As DNA, the CDR3 is TGTGCCAGCAGTTCCTCGGGACAGGGGACCCTTCAGTACTTC. This chain connects TRBV28 to TRBJ2-4; TRBD1 matches 10 bases. Germline V gene sequence: CDR1 MDHEN, CDR2 SYDVKM. V trimming: 4 bases; J trimming: 11 bases; junction bases outside the gene matches: 8. The CDR3 sequence is 14 residues long.

The chain combines TRBV15 with TRBJ2-5, with 7 bases lining up with TRBD1. Trimming at V came to 5 bases and at J to 5 bases, leaving 14 bases not matched to a gene. The CDR3 runs to 16 residues. Germline V gene lookup returns CDR1 LNHNV and CDR2 YYDKDF (reference sequence). Here the CDR3 reads CATSPQNGRGGETQYF. The DNA of the CDR3 is TGTGCCACCAGCCCCCAGAATGGGAGAGGGGGCGAGACCCAGTACTTC. Looking up the rest from reference TRBV15 and TRBJ2-5 gives the full variable domain: DAMVIQNPRYQVTQFGKPVTLSCSQTLNHNVMYWYQQKSSQAPKLLFHYYDKDFNNEADTPDNFQSRRPNTSFCFLDIRSPGLGDTAMYLCATSPQNGRGGETQYFGPGTRLLVL.

This clonotype was seen more than once but under ten times. The rearrangement joins TRBV4-1 to TRBJ2-1, with 10 bases fitting TRBD2. Germline V gives CDR1 MGHRA, CDR2 YSYEKL. Trimming removed 0 bases from V and 4 bases from J; junction bases left unmatched: 9. The CDR3 extends over 18 amino acids. As DNA, the CDR3 is TGCGCCAGCAGCCAAGATACCCAGCGGGGGGGCCGTTACAATGAGCAGTTCTTC. Amino acids: CASSQDTQRGGRYNEQFF.

Turning to this clonotype: A read error may produce the germline difference seen at one junction end. V usage is TRBV6-5 and J usage is TRBJ2-7; TRBD1 aligns across 8 bases. The V gene's germline CDR1 is MNHEY and CDR2 SVGAGI. The CDR3 is 15 amino acids. The DNA of the CDR3 is TGTGCCAGCAGTTACTCTGGGACAGGTATCTACGGGCAGTACTTC. Translating it yields CASSYSGTGIYGQYF.

Concerning this clonotype: One end of the junction is discordant with germline, which a read error may explain. The chain combines TRBV28 with TRBJ2-1, with 13 bases lining up with TRBD2. CDR3 length: 16 amino acids. CDR1 and CDR2 from the germline V gene are MDHEN and SYDVKM. In nucleotides, the CDR3 is TGTACCAGCAGACTAAGACTAGCGGGGGGAAGGAATGAGCAGTTTTTC. This translates into CTSRLRLAGGRNEQFF.

The chain is built from TRBV6-5 and TRBJ2-5; 12 bases match TRBD1. This CDR3 comprises 18 residues. After removal of 2 bases from V and 0 bases from J, the junction contained 7 bases not matched to a gene. The germline CDR1 and CDR2 sequences are MNHEY and SVGAGI. The CDR3 nucleotides read TGTGCCAGCAGTTACGGGACAGGGGGCGCTAGGGACCAAGAGACCCAGTACTTC. It translates to CASSYGTGGARDQETQYF.

The V and J genes are TRBV27 and TRBJ1-1; the match to TRBD1 covers 7 bases. The CDR3 sequence is 14 residues long. Germline V lookup: CDR1 MNHEY, CDR2 SMNVEV (reference sequence). Germline trimming cut 4 bases from V and 7 bases from J; bases unmatched to any gene: 9. In nucleotides, the CDR3 is TGTGCCAGCAGTTCCAGACAGGGCGGAGTTGAAGCTTTCTTT. Translated, it gives CASSSRQGGVEAFF.

The chain employs TRBV7-9 and TRBJ2-1; D might be TRBD1 (6 bases). V lost 8 bases to trimming and J lost 9 bases, with 14 bases between them. This CDR3 is 12 amino acids long. Germline assignment: CDR1 SEHNR and CDR2 FQNEAQ (reference sequence). This CDR3 is CASLPLGGEQFF. The CDR3 nucleotides are TGTGCCAGCCTACCTTTAGGGGGTGAGCAGTTCTTC.

The chain recombines TRBV4-3 with TRBJ1-6, with no clear D. This CDR3 is built from 21 residues. The germline V gene encodes CDR1 LGHNA and CDR2 YSLEER. The V end was cut by 0 bases, the J end by 10 bases, with 31 bases between. CDR3 nucleotide sequence: TGCGCCAGCAGCCAAGATAGTACCGGGCAGGTGCCCTTTGGTCAAAACTCACCCCTCCACTTT. Translation: CASSQDSTGQVPFGQNSPLHF.

In its sample, this clonotype was seen a few times. The V gene is TRBV4-1, the J gene TRBJ1-6; D perhaps matches TRBD1 (5 bases). Germline V CDR1 and CDR2: MGHRA, YSYEKL. The CDR3 runs 16 residues. V was pared by 5 bases and J by 13 bases, with 24 bases between. The CDR3 DNA reads TGCGCCAGCAGCAGAGGGTATGGGAATAACGAGGGGCCCCTCCACTTT. This translates into CASSRGYGNNEGPLHF.

This chain connects TRBV10-3 to TRBJ2-3, with 9 bases fitting TRBD1. V shed 6 bases, J shed 2 bases, and the junction held 9 bases outside the gene matches. CDR3 length: 16 residues. From germline, CDR1 is ENHRY and CDR2 SYGVKD. CDR3 residues: CAIRTGGRTYTDTQYF. The CDR3 region has the DNA TGTGCCATCAGGACAGGGGGTCGCACCTACACAGATACGCAGTATTTT.

V gene TRBV24-1 combines with J gene TRBJ2-3, with D tentatively TRBD1 (5 bases). V lost 6 bases and J lost 3, with 6 bases in between. The V gene's germline CDR1 is KGHDR and CDR2 SFDVKD. The length of the CDR3 is 12 residues. The CDR3 bases are TGTGCCACCAGTCAGGGAACAGATACGCAGTATTTT. It specifies CATSQGTDTQYF.

This sequence joins TRBV18 and TRBJ2-1; 9 nucleotides match TRBD1. CDR1 is KGHSH, CDR2 LQKENI, per germline. This CDR3 comprises 15 residues. V shed 3 bases and J 6 bases; nucleotides not matched to a gene: 6. The CDR3 region is CASSPGTGNGNEQFF. The CDR3 nucleotides read TGTGCCAGCTCACCCGGGACAGGGAATGGCAATGAGCAGTTCTTC.

The chain joins TRBV20-1 to TRBJ1-4; D is uncertain. V was pared by 0 bases and J by 7 bases, with 18 bases between. CDR1 is DFQATT and CDR2 is SNEGSKA in the germline V gene (reference sequence). The CDR3 length is 16 residues. The CDR3 protein is CSARDRYTSRTEKLFF. CDR3 nucleotide sequence: TGCAGTGCTAGAGACCGATACACCTCCCGGACTGAAAAACTGTTTTTT.

The CDR3 region is CASSRQTDFASPLHF. In nucleotides, the CDR3 is TGCGCCAGCTCCCGACAGACCGATTTTGCTTCACCCCTCCACTTT. The chain carries TRBV4-3 and TRBJ1-6, with D possibly being TRBD1 (5 bases). The CDR3 has 15 residues. Germline CDR1 and CDR2: LGHNA and YSLEER. Trimming cost V 8 bases and J 9 bases, with 20 bases left between them.

This chain connects TRBV11-1 to TRBJ1-5; 7 bases agree with TRBD1. Per germline, CDR1 SGHAT and CDR2 FQDESV (reference sequence). This CDR3 is 17 amino acids long. The ends lost 0 bases at V and 0 bases at J; junction bases unmatched: 5. The CDR3 DNA reads TGTGCCAGCAGCTTAGCGCAGGGACAGCATAGCAATCAGCCCCAGCATTTT. This sequence encodes CASSLAQGQHSNQPQHF.